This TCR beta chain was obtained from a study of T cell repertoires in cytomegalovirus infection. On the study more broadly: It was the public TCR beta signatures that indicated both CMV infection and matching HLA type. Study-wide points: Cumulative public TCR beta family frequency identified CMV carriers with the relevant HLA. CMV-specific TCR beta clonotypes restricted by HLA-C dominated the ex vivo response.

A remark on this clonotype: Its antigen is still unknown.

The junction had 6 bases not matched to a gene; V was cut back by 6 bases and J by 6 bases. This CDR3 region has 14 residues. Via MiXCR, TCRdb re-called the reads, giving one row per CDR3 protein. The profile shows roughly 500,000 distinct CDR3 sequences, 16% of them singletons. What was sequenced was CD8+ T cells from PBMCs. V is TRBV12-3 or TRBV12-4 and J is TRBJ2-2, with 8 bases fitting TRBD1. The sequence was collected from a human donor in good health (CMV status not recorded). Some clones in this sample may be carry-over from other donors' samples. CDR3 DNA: TGTGCCAGCAGCCCGACAGGGGTCCCCGGGGAGCTGTTTTTT. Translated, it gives CASSPTGVPGELFF.